What follows are 30 T cell receptor beta chains derived from one specimen sequenced in a study of T cells in Graves' hyperthyroidism and ophthalmopathy (dated by TCRdb to between 2018 and 2021). The method behind the library was multiplex PCR. Sequencing relied on an Illumina HiSeq 2000. Amplification of TCR beta CDR3 regions was carried out from RNA transcripts. For the first round of RT-PCR on the TCR CDR3, the HTBI primer set was used together with the Qiagen OneStep RT-PCR kit. Through fastp at Q25 and MiXCR, TCRdb rebuilt clones from the public reads, retaining in-frame beta chains. Each CDR3 protein appears once, grouped with its most common genes and DNA. This sample has about 570,000 distinct CDR3 sequences in its table, and 46% of those were observed once. In total, the top ten clones hold under 20% of the sample. Sequenced input: peripheral blood or thyroid tissue (not recorded which). The receptor set was obtained from an adult woman with Graves' disease, either hyperthyroidism or ophthalmopathy (not recorded which).

Many counts were recorded for this clonotype. This sequence joins TRBV7-9 and TRBJ1-1; D gene uncertain. V was cut by 5 bases and J by 8 bases, with 9 bases left in between. CDR3 length equals 11 residues. Germline V CDR1 and CDR2: SEHNR, FQNEAQ (reference sequence). DNA for the CDR3: TGTGCCAGCAGCGGCAGTTGGGAAGCTTTCTTT. This translates into CASSGSWEAFF. Variable domain in full (rest from reference TRBV7-9 and TRBJ1-1): DTGVSQNPRHKITKRGQNVTFRCDPISEHNRLYWYRQTLGQGPEFLTYFQNEAQLEKSRLLSDRFSAERPKGSFSTLEIQRTEQGDSAMYLCASSGSWEAFFGQGTRLTVV.

V and J are TRBV7-9 and TRBJ1-5; TRBD1 is a possible D gene (6 bases). CDR3 length equals 16 residues. Trimming pared 5 bases from V and 4 bases from J, leaving 18 bases between. Germline loops: CDR1 SEHNR, CDR2 FQNEAQ (reference sequence). The chain's CDR3 is CASSPSGQLFNQPQHF. As DNA, the CDR3 is TGTGCCAGCAGCCCCTCGGGACAACTCTTTAATCAGCCCCAGCATTTT.

This clonotype came up many times. This sequence joins TRBV7-9 and TRBJ1-5; weak D call: TRBD1 (5 bases). Trimming stripped 3 bases from V and 2 bases from J, with 11 bases between. This CDR3 is 15 amino acids long. The germline V gene has CDR1 SEHNR and CDR2 FQNEAQ (reference sequence). CDR3 DNA sequence: TGTGCCAGCAGCTTGGGGCCCCACGGCAATCAGCCCCAGCATTTT. Translating it yields CASSLGPHGNQPQHF.

The rearrangement uses TRBV7-2 and TRBJ1-2, with D unclear. Germline V CDR1 and CDR2: SGHTA, FQGNSA. CDR3 size: 14 residues. Trimming removed 5 bases at V and 1 base at J, with 11 bases between. CDR3 nucleotides: TGTGCCAGCAGCCCTGGACTGATTAACTATGGCTACACCTTC. The encoded protein is CASSPGLINYGYTF.

The chain uses TRBV20-1 and TRBJ1-5; D may be TRBD1 (5 bases). This CDR3 has 17 amino acids. V was cut by 3 bases and J by 3 bases, with 21 bases left in between. Germline V lookup: CDR1 DFQATT, CDR2 SNEGSKA (reference sequence). The CDR3 DNA is TGCAGTGCTAGTAATCCGCAGGGAGGCGGTCCCAATCAGCCCCAGCATTTT. Residues: CSASNPQGGGPNQPQHF.

Concerning this clonotype itself: Compared with germline, one end of the junction differs, possibly owing to a read error. This chain uses TRBV19 with TRBJ2-6; 8 bases align to TRBD2. The CDR3 is made up of 13 amino acids. Germline V CDR1 and CDR2: LNHDA, SQIVND (reference sequence). The CDR3 coding sequence is TGTGCCAGTACCCCCGGGGGGGGGCCGGGTGAAGCTTTC. Its protein product is CASTPGGGPGEAF. The full variable domain, rest sourced from reference TRBV19 and TRBJ2-6, is DGGITQSPKYLFRKEGQNVTLSCEQNLNHDAMYWYRQDPGQGLRLIYYSQIVNDFQKGDIAEGYSVSREKKESFPLTVTSAQKNPTAFYLCASTPGGGPGEAFGAGSRLTVL.

This clonotype was found many times. The gene calls are TRBV4-1 and TRBJ1-5, with D possibly matching TRBD1 (6 bases). Germline CDR1 and CDR2: MGHRA and YSYEKL. The V end was cut by 3 bases, the J end by 3 bases, with 15 bases between. The CDR3 totals 16 residues. CDR3 protein: CASSQEGVGHNQPQHF. Written as DNA, the CDR3 is TGCGCCAGCAGCCAGGAAGGGGTGGGACACAATCAGCCCCAGCATTTT.

This clonotype was recorded many times. CDR3 nucleotides: TGCGCCAGCAGATCTTCCGGGACAGCCTATGGCTACACCTTC. Protein product: CASRSSGTAYGYTF. The rearrangement uses TRBV5-1 and TRBJ1-2; 7 bases fit TRBD1. Germline-derived CDR1 and CDR2 are SGHRS and YFSETQ. The CDR3 contains 14 residues. V gave up 5 bases and J gave up 4 bases; unmatched junction bases: 8.

The chain joins TRBV20-1 to TRBJ2-7; 12 bases are a match to TRBD1. This CDR3 contains 13 residues. Germline trimming cut 6 bases from V and 6 bases from J; bases unmatched to any gene: 6. Germline CDR1 DFQATT, CDR2 SNEGSKA (reference sequence). Here the CDR3 reads CSAWDRGPGEQYF. The DNA of the CDR3 is TGCAGTGCGTGGGACAGGGGGCCTGGCGAGCAGTACTTC.

This clonotype was counted between two and nine times. The chain employs TRBV20-1 and TRBJ1-2; unclear D gene. Germline CDR1 DFQATT, CDR2 SNEGSKA (reference sequence). CDR3 size: 13 residues. Deletions cut 0 bases from V and 8 bases from J, with 13 bases between. CDR3 in DNA: TGCAGTGCTAGAGATCCAAGTTTTCGGGGCTACACCTTC. Protein: CSARDPSFRGYTF.

This clonotype has at least ten counts. V gene TRBV4-1 combines with J gene TRBJ1-5; TRBD1 agrees at 7 bases. Germline V lookup: CDR1 MGHRA, CDR2 YSYEKL. CDR3 length: 12 amino acids. Trimming at V came to 4 bases and at J to 9 bases, leaving 3 bases not matched to a gene. CDR3 loop: CASSPNRGPQHF. The CDR3 coding sequence is TGCGCCAGCAGCCCAAACAGGGGGCCCCAGCATTTT.

The rearrangement joins TRBV7-3 to TRBJ2-7, with 11 positions matching TRBD2. This CDR3 has 15 amino acids. Germline loops: CDR1 SGHTA, CDR2 FQGTGA. Unmatched junction bases numbered 8, after V lost 5 bases and J lost 5 bases. The CDR3 bases are TGTGCCAGCAGCCCCCGGGGTAGCGGGAGGGACGAGCAGTACTTC. As protein: CASSPRGSGRDEQYF.

The gene calls are TRBV20-1 and TRBJ1-5; 10 bases agree with TRBD1. The V and J ends lost 7 bases and 7 bases, in that order; junction bases with no gene match: 10. The CDR3 is made up of 14 amino acids. Germline CDR1 and CDR2: DFQATT and SNEGSKA (reference sequence). Here the CDR3 reads CSVSRDRGRQPQHF. The CDR3 DNA reads TGCAGTGTTAGCCGGGACAGGGGAAGACAGCCCCAGCATTTT.

With respect to this clonotype: This clone may be a read error of a much larger clone one base away. CDR3 region: CASSPIRQGPTNEKLLF. CDR3 in DNA: TGCGCCAGCAGCCCCATACGACAGGGGCCAACTAATGAAAAACTGCTTTTT. This chain connects TRBV4-1 to TRBJ1-4; 8 nucleotides match TRBD1. Germline loops: CDR1 MGHRA, CDR2 YSYEKL. The CDR3 covers 17 residues.

About this clonotype: An end of the junction does not agree with germline; a read error may underlie this. The chain joins TRBV13 to TRBJ2-6; 9 bases agree with TRBD1. Germline lookup yields CDR1 PRHDT and CDR2 FYEKMQ (reference sequence). This CDR3 region has 14 residues. The CDR3 DNA is TGTGCCAGCAGCTTCTCGACAGGGGGCAACGTCCTGACTTTC. It is translated as CASSFSTGGNVLTF.

This clonotype was counted between two and nine times. This chain links TRBV29-1 with TRBJ1-1, with D tentatively TRBD1 (5 bases). The V end lost 1 base, the J end lost 4 bases, and 13 bases lay between the germline ends. The germline CDR1 and CDR2 sequences are SQVTM and ANQGSEA. The length of the CDR3 is 14 residues. The chain's CDR3 is CSVEVPGRVTEAFF. CDR3 sequence (DNA): TGCAGCGTTGAAGTTCCCGGCAGGGTCACTGAAGCTTTCTTT.

This clonotype was seen only once. The CDR3: CSAPGTEEIYEQYF. CDR3 nucleotides: TGCAGTGCTCCTGGGACAGAGGAGATCTACGAGCAGTACTTC. The chain uses TRBV20-1 and TRBJ2-7; 7 bases agree with TRBD1. The trim removed 5 bases at V and 3 bases at J, leaving 10 bases unmatched. Germline CDR1 and CDR2: DFQATT and SNEGSKA (reference sequence). CDR3 size: 14 residues.

The rearrangement links TRBV9 to TRBJ2-6, with D unresolved. V was trimmed by 3 bases and J by 5 bases, leaving 6 bases between them. Germline values: CDR1 SGDLS, CDR2 YYNGEE. CDR3 size: 13 residues. The CDR3 protein is CASSAARANVLTF. The DNA of the CDR3 is TGTGCCAGCAGCGCTGCCAGGGCCAACGTCCTGACTTTC.

The chain couples TRBV7-8 to TRBJ2-3, with 8 bases aligning to TRBD2. Germline V gene lookup returns CDR1 SGHVS and CDR2 FQNEAQ. The CDR3 totals 14 residues. V lost 7 bases, J lost 4 bases, and 7 bases stayed unmatched. CDR3 DNA: TGTGCCAGCAACGGAGCGGGAGAGTCAGATACGCAGTATTTT. Amino acid sequence: CASNGAGESDTQYF.

This chain uses TRBV12-3 or TRBV12-4 with TRBJ1-6; D possibly corresponds to TRBD1 (5 bases). The CDR3 extends over 14 amino acids. Trimming removed 5 bases at V and 9 bases at J, with 14 bases between. Here the CDR3 DNA reads TGTGCCAGCAGTCTGAAAGGGGATACTTCACCCCTCCACTTT. Translation gives CASSLKGDTSPLHF.

The chain carries TRBV5-1 and TRBJ1-2; tentatively, D is TRBD1 (5 bases). V dropped 0 bases and J dropped 8 bases, with 14 bases sitting between them. Germline CDR1 is SGHRS and CDR2 is YFSETQ. This CDR3 is 14 amino acids long. DNA for the CDR3: TGCGCCAGCAGCTTGGGGGACGGCCGGTGGGGCTACACCTTC. This sequence encodes CASSLGDGRWGYTF. Full variable domain (rest looked up from reference TRBV5-1 and TRBJ1-2): KAGVTQTPRYLIKTRGQQVTLSCSPISGHRSVSWYQQTPGQGLQFLFEYFSETQRNKGNFPGRFSGRQFSNSRSEMNVSTLELGDSALYLCASSLGDGRWGYTFGSGTRLTVV.

CDR3 region: CASSPGGDYNEAFF. The CDR3 DNA reads as TGTGCCAGCAGTCCCGGGGGGGACTACAATGAAGCTTTCTTT. This chain joins TRBV27 and TRBJ1-1; weak D call: TRBD1 (5 bases). Germline values: CDR1 MNHEY, CDR2 SMNVEV (reference sequence). The length of the CDR3 is 14 residues. V was shortened by 5 bases and J by 7 bases, with 17 bases between the two germline ends.

This clonotype was counted once. The chain's CDR3 is CSAVWGDSSYEQYF. The CDR3 nucleotides are TGCAGTGCCGTATGGGGGGACAGTTCCTACGAGCAGTACTTC. The V call is TRBV20-1, the J call TRBJ2-7; weak D call: TRBD1 (7 bases). The CDR3 extends over 14 amino acids. Per germline, CDR1 DFQATT and CDR2 SNEGSKA (reference sequence). Between the trimmed V and J ends, which lost 6 bases and 1 base, there was a span of 16 bases.

The chain joins TRBV25-1 to TRBJ1-5; D unresolved. CDR1 and CDR2 from the germline V gene are MGHDK and SYGVNS. CDR3 length: 15 residues. The ends were cut back, 6 bases at V and 0 bases at J, with 12 bases in the middle. The CDR3 sequence is CASRSRSVSNQPQHF. As DNA, the CDR3 is TGTGCCAGCAGGTCCCGGTCAGTTAGCAATCAGCCCCAGCATTTT.

This chain links TRBV20-1 with TRBJ2-3; 8 positions match TRBD2. The CDR3 is 13 residues long. The V gene's germline CDR1 is DFQATT and CDR2 SNEGSKA (reference sequence). V shed 3 bases and J 4 bases; nucleotides not matched to a gene: 3. CDR3 in amino acids: CSASGRDADTQYF. The CDR3 coding sequence is TGCAGTGCTAGCGGGAGGGACGCAGATACGCAGTATTTT.

The chain links TRBV9 to TRBJ1-1, with D maybe TRBD1 (5 bases). Trimming removed 2 bases from V and 6 bases from J, with 23 bases in between. The CDR3 runs to 17 residues. Germline V gives CDR1 SGDLS, CDR2 YYNGEE. CDR3: CASSVLPARGEDAEAFF. DNA for the CDR3: TGTGCCAGCAGCGTCCTCCCCGCTCGAGGGGAGGACGCTGAAGCTTTCTTT.

In its sample, this clonotype was seen many times. This chain uses TRBV20-1 with TRBJ1-1, with TRBD1 matching 7 bases. The CDR3 totals 13 residues. The V segment lost 6 bases and the J segment 0 bases; nucleotides outside the gene matches: 4. Germline values: CDR1 DFQATT, CDR2 SNEGSKA (reference sequence). CDR3 residues: CSARDRMNTEAFF. The DNA of the CDR3 is TGCAGTGCGAGGGACAGAATGAACACTGAAGCTTTCTTT.

The chain carries TRBV7-9 and TRBJ2-6, with D unresolved. This CDR3 region has 15 residues. The V gene lost 1 base and the J gene lost 1 base, with 5 bases spanning the gap. Germline V CDR1 and CDR2: SEHNR, FQNEAQ (reference sequence). CDR3 bases: TGTGCCAGCAGCTTAGAAGCGTCTGGGGCCAACGTCCTGACTTTC. As protein: CASSLEASGANVLTF.

This clonotype has a count of ten or more. The chain carries TRBV9 and TRBJ2-2, with D tentatively TRBD2 (6 bases). In germline, CDR1 is SGDLS, CDR2 YYNGEE. This CDR3 spans 16 amino acids. Trimming took off 3 bases at V and 4 bases at J, with 16 bases between the two ends. The CDR3, as DNA: TGTGCCAGCAGCGCCCCGGGGGTAGGGGTCACCGGGGAGCTGTTTTTT. It translates to CASSAPGVGVTGELFF.

This clonotype appeared many times. The V call is TRBV12-3 or TRBV12-4, the J call TRBJ1-5; maybe TRBD1 (6 bases). There are 11 residues in the CDR3. Deletions cut 7 bases from V and 6 bases from J, with 7 bases between. The CDR3 region is CASKGGQPQHF. DNA of the CDR3: TGTGCCAGCAAGGGGGGTCAGCCCCAGCATTTT.